Sequencing of this T cell receptor (beta chain) was carried out in a study of early T cells in non-severe SARS-CoV-2 infection. This clonotype was observed a handful of times. MiXCR, run by TCRdb on the 5' RACE reads, gives a single entry per CDR3 protein. The sample holds 75,000 to 80,000 distinct CDR3 sequences, roughly a sixth seen once. This sequence was found in an adult who was a healthcare worker with PCR-confirmed SARS-CoV-2 infection or an uninfected control (not recorded which). Sequencing used whole blood.

In nucleotides, the CDR3 is TGCAGTGCTAGAGATAGTTGGGGAGAACTAGCGGAATACACAGATACGCAGTATTTT. It specifies CSARDSWGELAEYTDTQYF. This chain joins TRBV20-1 and TRBJ2-3; 8 nucleotides agree with TRBD2. CDR1 is DFQATT, CDR2 SNEGSKA, per germline (reference sequence). With V trimmed by 0 bases and J by 2 bases, 16 bases remained unmatched. This CDR3 comprises 19 residues.